This TCR beta chain was obtained from a study of blood T cell repertoires in COVID-19. Background on the study: PBMCs, B-cell-depleted T cells, or T cells provided the cDNA or gDNA that made up the material.

The V gene end was trimmed by 7 bases and the J gene end by 6 bases; junction bases not matched to a gene: 17. The CDR3 is made up of 16 amino acids. Germline values: CDR1 SGHTA, CDR2 FQGNSA. The method was immunoSEQ multiplex PCR; TCRdb's version includes in-frame clones alone and lacks a portion of them. Among 350,000 to 550,000 clones listed, roughly 85% were seen once. Participants' own reports of clinical history determined their cohort assignment. V is TRBV7-2 and J is TRBJ1-2, with TRBD1 identical over 7 bases. The receptor comes from a woman in her late teens or twenties with acute COVID-19. Sequenced input: PBMCs or T cells enriched from blood (not recorded which). The CDR3 nucleotides are TGTGCCAGCATCCTTCAGCGGGTGCGGCAGGGGGATGGCTACACCTTC. It yields the protein CASILQRVRQGDGYTF.